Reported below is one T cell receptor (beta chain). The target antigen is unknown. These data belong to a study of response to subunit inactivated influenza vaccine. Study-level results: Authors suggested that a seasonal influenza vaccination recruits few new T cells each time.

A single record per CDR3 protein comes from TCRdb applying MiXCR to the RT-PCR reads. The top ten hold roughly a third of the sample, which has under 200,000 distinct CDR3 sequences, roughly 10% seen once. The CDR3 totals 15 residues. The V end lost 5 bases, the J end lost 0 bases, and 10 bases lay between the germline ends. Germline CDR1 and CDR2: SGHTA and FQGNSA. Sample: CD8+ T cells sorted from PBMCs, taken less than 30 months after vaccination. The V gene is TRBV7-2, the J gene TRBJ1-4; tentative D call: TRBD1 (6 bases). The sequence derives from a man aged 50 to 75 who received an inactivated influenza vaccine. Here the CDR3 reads CASSTGTTTNEKLFF. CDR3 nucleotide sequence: TGTGCCAGCAGCACCGGGACAACAACTAATGAAAAACTGTTTTTT.